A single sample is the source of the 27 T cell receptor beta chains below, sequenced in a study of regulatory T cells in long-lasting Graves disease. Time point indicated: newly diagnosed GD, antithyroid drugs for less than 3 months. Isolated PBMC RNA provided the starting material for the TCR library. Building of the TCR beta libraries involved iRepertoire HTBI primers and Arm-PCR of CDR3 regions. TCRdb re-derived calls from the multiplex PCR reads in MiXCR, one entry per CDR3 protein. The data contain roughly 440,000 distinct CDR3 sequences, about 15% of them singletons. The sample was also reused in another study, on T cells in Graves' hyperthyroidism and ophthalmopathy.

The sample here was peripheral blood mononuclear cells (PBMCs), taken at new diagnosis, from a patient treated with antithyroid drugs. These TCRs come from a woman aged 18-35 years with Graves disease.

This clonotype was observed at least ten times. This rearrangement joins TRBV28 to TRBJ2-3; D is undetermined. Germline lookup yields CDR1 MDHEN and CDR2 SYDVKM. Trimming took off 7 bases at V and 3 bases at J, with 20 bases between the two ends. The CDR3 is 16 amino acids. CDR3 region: CASMALRDSLTDTQYF. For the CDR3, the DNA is TGTGCCAGCATGGCCCTCCGAGATAGTCTTACAGATACGCAGTATTTT.

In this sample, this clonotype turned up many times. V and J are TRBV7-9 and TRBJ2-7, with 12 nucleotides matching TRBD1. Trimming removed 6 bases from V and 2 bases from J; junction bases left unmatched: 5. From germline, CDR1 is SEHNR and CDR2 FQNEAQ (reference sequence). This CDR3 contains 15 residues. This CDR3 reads CASSYRDRGPYEQYF. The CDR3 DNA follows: TGTGCCAGCAGTTACCGGGACAGGGGGCCCTACGAGCAGTACTTC.

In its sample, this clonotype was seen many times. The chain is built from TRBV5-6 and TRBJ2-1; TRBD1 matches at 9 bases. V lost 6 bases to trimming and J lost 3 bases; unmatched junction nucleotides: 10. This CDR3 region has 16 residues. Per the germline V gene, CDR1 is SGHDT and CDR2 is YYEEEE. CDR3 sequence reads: CASIEGDRENYNEQFF. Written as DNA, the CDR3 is TGTGCCAGCATCGAGGGGGACAGGGAGAACTACAATGAGCAGTTCTTC.

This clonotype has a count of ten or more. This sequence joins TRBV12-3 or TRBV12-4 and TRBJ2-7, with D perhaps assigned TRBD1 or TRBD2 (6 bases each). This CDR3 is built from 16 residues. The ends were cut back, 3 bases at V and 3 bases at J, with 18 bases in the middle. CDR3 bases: TGTGCCAGCAGTTTTGGGCAGGGGAGGTCGGGCTACGAGCAGTACTTC. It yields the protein CASSFGQGRSGYEQYF.

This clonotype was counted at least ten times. The CDR3 nucleotides read TGTGCCAGCAGTCTCTACGCCGGGCCACAGGCCTACGAGCAGTACTTC. Its protein is CASSLYAGPQAYEQYF. The chain couples TRBV6-1 to TRBJ2-7; D possibly corresponds to TRBD1 (5 bases). V dropped 5 bases and J dropped 2 bases, with 19 bases sitting between them. The germline gives CDR1 MNHNS, CDR2 SASEGT. This CDR3 has 16 amino acids.

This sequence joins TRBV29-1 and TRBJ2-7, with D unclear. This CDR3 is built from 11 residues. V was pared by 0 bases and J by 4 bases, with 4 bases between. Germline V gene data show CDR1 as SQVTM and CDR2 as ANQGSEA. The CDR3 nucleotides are TGCAGCGTTGAAGATGAGTACGAGCAGTACTTC. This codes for CSVEDEYEQYF.

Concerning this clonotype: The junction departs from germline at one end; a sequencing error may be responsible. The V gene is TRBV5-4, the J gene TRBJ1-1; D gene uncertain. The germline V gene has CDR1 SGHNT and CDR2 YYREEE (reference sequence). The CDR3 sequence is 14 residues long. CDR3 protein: CASSSPTRETEAFF. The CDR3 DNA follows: TGCGCCAGCAGCTCACCGACTAGGGAAACTGAAGCTTTCTTT. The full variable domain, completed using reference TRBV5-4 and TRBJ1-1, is ETGVTQSPTHLIKTRGQQVTLRCSSQSGHNTVSWYQQALGQGPQFIFQYYREEENGRGNFPPRFSGLQFPNYSSELNVNALELDDSALYLCASSSPTRETEAFFGQGTRLTVV.

CDR3 nucleotide sequence: TGTGCCAGCAGCTTAGTCCCAGTGGATATGAACACTGAAGCTTTCTTT. It encodes CASSLVPVDMNTEAFF. V usage is TRBV7-9 and J usage is TRBJ1-1; no definite D call. The CDR3 contains 16 residues. Germline V gene data show CDR1 as SEHNR and CDR2 as FQNEAQ (reference sequence). V was shortened by 1 base and J by 0 bases, with 12 bases between the two germline ends.

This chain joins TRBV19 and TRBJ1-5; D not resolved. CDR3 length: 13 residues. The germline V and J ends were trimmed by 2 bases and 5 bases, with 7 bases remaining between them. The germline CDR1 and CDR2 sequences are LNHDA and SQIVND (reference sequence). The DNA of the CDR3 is TGTGCCAGTAGTATAAGGCTGGATCAGCCCCAGCATTTT. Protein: CASSIRLDQPQHF.

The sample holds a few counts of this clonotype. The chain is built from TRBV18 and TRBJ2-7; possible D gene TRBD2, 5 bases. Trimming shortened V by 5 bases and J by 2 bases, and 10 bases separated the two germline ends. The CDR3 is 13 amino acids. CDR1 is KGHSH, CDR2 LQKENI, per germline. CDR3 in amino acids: CASSSDWTYEQYF. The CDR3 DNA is TGTGCCAGCTCATCGGACTGGACCTACGAGCAGTACTTC.

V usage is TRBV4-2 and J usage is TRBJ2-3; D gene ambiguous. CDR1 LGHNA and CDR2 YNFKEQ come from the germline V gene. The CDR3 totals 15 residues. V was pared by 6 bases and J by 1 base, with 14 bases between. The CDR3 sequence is CASSPAFSGTDTQYF. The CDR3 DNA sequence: TGTGCCAGCAGTCCAGCGTTTTCGGGCACAGATACGCAGTATTTT.

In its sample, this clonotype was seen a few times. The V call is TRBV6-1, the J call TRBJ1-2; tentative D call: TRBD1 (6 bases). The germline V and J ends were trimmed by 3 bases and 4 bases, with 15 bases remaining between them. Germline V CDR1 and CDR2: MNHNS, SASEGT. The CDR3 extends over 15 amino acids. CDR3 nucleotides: TGTGCCAGCAGTGATCTAACAGGGAAAATCTATGGCTACACCTTC. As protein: CASSDLTGKIYGYTF.

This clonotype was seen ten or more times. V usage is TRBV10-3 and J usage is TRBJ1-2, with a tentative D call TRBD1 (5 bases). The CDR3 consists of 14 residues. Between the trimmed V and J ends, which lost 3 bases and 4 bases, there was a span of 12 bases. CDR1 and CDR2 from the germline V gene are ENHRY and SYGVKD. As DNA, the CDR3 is TGTGCCATCAGTGATTCGGGGGGAGGCTATGGCTACACCTTC. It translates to CAISDSGGGYGYTF.

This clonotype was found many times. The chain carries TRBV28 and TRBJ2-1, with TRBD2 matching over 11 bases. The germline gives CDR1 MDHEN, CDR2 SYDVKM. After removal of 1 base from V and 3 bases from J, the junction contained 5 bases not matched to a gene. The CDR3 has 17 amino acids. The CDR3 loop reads CASSLSLAGGFYNEQFF. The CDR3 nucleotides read TGTGCCAGCAGTTTATCTCTAGCGGGAGGATTCTACAATGAGCAGTTCTTC.

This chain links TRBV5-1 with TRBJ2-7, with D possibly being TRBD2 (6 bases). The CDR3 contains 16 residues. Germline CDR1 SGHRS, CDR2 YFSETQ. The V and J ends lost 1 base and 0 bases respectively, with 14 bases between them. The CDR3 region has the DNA TGCGCCAGCAGCTTGACGACTAGTTCGAGCTCCTACGAGCAGTACTTC. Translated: CASSLTTSSSSYEQYF.

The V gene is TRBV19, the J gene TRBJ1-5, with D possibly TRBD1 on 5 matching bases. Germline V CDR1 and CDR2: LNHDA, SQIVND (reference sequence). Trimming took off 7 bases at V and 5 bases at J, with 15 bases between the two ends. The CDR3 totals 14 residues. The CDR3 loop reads CASTFLGEYQPQHF. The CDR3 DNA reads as TGTGCCAGTACCTTCCTGGGGGAGTATCAGCCCCAGCATTTT.

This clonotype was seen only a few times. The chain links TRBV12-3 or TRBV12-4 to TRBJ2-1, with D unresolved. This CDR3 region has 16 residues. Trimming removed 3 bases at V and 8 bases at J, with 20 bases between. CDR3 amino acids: CASSFRPPWDKDEQFF. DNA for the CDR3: TGTGCCAGCAGTTTTCGTCCCCCGTGGGATAAGGATGAGCAGTTCTTC.

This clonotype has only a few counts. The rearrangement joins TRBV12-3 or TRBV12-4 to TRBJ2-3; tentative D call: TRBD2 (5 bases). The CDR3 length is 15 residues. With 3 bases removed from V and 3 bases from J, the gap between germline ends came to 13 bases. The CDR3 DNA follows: TGTGCCAGCAGTTTTTTCGGGATTGGAACAGATACGCAGTATTTT. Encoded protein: CASSFFGIGTDTQYF.

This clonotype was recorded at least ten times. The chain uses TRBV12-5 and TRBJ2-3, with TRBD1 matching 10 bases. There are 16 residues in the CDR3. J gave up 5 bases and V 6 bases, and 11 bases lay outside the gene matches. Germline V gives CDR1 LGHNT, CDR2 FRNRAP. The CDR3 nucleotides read TGTGCTAGTGGCCCTATTCCGACAGGGGGCAGAGATACGCAGTATTTT. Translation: CASGPIPTGGRDTQYF.

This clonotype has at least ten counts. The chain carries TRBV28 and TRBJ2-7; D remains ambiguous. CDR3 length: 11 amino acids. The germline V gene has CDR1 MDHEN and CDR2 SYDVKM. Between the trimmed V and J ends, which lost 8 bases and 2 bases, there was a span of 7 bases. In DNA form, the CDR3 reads TGTGCCAGCGCCATAGCCTACGAGCAGTACTTC. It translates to CASAIAYEQYF. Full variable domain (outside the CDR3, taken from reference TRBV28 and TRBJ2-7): DVKVTQSSRYLVKRTGEKVFLECVQDMDHENMFWYRQDPGLGLRLIYFSYDVKMKEKGDIPEGYSVSREKKERFSLILESASTNQTSMYLCASAIAYEQYFGPGTRLTVT.

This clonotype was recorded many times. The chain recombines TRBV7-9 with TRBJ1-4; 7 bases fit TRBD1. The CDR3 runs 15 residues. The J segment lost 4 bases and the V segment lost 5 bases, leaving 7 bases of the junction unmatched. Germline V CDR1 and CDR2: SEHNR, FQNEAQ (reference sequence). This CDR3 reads CASSPEGQINEKLFF. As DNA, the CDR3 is TGTGCCAGCAGCCCAGAGGGACAGATTAATGAAAAACTGTTTTTT. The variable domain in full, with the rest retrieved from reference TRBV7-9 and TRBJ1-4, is DTGVSQNPRHKITKRGQNVTFRCDPISEHNRLYWYRQTLGQGPEFLTYFQNEAQLEKSRLLSDRFSAERPKGSFSTLEIQRTEQGDSAMYLCASSPEGQINEKLFFGSGTQLSVL.

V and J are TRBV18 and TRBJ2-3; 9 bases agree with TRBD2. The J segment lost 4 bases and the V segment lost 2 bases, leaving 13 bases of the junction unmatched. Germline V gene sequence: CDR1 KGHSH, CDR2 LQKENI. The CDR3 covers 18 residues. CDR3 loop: CASSPELAGVGASDTQYF. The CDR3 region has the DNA TGTGCCAGCTCACCAGAATTAGCGGGAGTAGGGGCCTCAGATACGCAGTATTTT.

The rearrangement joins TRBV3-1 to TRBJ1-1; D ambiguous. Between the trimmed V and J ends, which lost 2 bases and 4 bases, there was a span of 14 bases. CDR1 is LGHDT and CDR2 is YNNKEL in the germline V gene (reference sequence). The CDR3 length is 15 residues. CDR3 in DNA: TGTGCCAGCAGCCAACAAGGTGCGGTGGGCACTGAAGCTTTCTTT. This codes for CASSQQGAVGTEAFF.

The CDR3 region has the DNA TGTGCCAGCTCACGTGGACAGGGGGACAATGAGCAGTTCTTC. Amino acids: CASSRGQGDNEQFF. This chain uses TRBV18 with TRBJ2-1; TRBD1 agrees at 10 bases. CDR3 length: 14 amino acids. Germline loops: CDR1 KGHSH, CDR2 LQKENI. V gave up 4 bases and J gave up 5 bases; unmatched junction bases: 2.

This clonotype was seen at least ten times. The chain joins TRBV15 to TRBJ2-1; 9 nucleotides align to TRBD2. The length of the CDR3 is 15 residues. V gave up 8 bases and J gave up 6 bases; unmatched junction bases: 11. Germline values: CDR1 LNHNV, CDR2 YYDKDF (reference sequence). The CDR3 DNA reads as TGTGCCACCCGACCAAGGACTAGCGACTTCAATGAGCAGTTCTTC. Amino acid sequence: CATRPRTSDFNEQFF.

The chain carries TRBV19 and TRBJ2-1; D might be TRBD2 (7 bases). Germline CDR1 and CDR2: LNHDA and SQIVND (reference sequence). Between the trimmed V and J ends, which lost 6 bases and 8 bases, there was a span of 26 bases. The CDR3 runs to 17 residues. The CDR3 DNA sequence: TGTGCCAGTAGGAGGCGAGCTGGTCCTGGGGGGGGCTATGAGCAGTTCTTC. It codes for CASRRRAGPGGGYEQFF.

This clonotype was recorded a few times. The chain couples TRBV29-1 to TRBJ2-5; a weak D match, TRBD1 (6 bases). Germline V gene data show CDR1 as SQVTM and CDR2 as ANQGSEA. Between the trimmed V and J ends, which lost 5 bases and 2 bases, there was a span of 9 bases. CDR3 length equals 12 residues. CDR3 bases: TGCAGCGTTCGGACAGAACAAGAGACCCAGTACTTC. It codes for CSVRTEQETQYF.